There are a few counts of the clone carrying this T cell receptor (gamma chain). Its cognate antigen is unknown. Losses at the gene ends were 8 bases for V and 7 bases for J; bases not matched to a gene: 14. This CDR3 is built from 13 residues. The germline CDR1 and CDR2 sequences are GITISATS and ISYDGTV (reference sequence). This sample is part of a study of Vδ1+ human thymocytes. Study findings and constraints: Thymic TRG and TRD repertoires appeared highly polyclonal, with Gaussian CDR3 length distributions.

The template was reverse-transcribed extracted RNA. CDR3 amplicons came from multiplex PCR with pooled V-gene forward and constant-region reverse primers. TCRdb processed the multiplex PCR reads again with the CATT caller. This table holds about 27,000 gamma-chain clones, roughly 20% found once. The rearrangement joins TRGV9 to TRGJ1 or TRGJ2. The sequenced material came from Vdelta1+ gamma-delta thymocytes from the thymus. Subset noted: FACS-sorted CD3+ TCRalphabeta- TCRVdelta1+ TCRVdelta2- thymocytes. The receptor comes from a boy in the first two years of life who had congenital heart surgery. The CDR3 DNA reads TGTGCCTTGTCTACCATCTCGTCGTATAAGAAACTCTTT. Protein: CALSTISSYKKLF.